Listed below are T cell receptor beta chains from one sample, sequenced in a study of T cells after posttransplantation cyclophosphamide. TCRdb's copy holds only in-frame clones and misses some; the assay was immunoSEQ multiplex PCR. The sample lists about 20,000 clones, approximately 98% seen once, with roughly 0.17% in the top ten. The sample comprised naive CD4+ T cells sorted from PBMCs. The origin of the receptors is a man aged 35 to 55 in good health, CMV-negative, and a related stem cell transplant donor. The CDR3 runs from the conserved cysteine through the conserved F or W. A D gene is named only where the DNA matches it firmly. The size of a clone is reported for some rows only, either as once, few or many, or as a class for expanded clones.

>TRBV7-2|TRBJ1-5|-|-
TGTGCCAGCAGCTTAGAAGGGACTCAGGTGTCGCCCCAGCATTTT
CASSLEGTQVSPQHF
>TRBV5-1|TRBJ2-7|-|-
TGCGCCAGCTACCTCAGCTCCTACGAGCAGTACTTC
CASYLSSYEQYF
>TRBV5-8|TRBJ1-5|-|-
TGTGCCAGCAGCCCAAGCAATCAGCCCCAGCATTTT
CASSPSNQPQHF
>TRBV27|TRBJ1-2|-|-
TGTGCCAGCAGTTCGGTTCCGAACAGCAACTATGGCTACACCTTC
CASSSVPNSNYGYTF
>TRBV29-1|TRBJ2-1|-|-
TGCAGCGTTGACGGCTTAGCGAGACGCTCCTACAATGAGCAGTTCTTC
CSVDGLARRSYNEQFF
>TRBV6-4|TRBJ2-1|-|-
TGTGCCAGCAGTCGGGACTTAAGCTCCTACAATGAGCAGTTCTTC
CASSRDLSSYNEQFF
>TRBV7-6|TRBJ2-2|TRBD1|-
TGTGCCAGCAGCCACCCGACAGGGGACACTAACACCGGGGAGCTGTTTTTT
CASSHPTGDTNTGELFF
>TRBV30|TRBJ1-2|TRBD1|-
TGTGCCTGGAGTAACCGGGACAGGGGATGGGGCTACACCTTC
CAWSNRDRGWGYTF
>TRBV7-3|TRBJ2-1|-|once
TGTGCCAGCAGCTTACGTGGGAGCTCCTACAATGAGCAGTTCTTC
CASSLRGSSYNEQFF
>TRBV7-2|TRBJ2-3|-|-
TGTGCCAGCAGCCAAGAGAGCACAGATACGCAGTATTTT
CASSQESTDTQYF
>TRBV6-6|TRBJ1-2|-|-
TGTGCCAGCAGTTACGGAGGAGACTATGGCTACACCTTC
CASSYGGDYGYTF
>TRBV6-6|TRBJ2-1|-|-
TGTGCCAGCAGTTACCCGAGGGACTCCACCTACAATGAGCAGTTCTTC
CASSYPRDSTYNEQFF
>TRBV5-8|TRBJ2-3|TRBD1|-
TGTGCCAGCAGCTTGGGGACAGGGAAAGTCACAGATACGCAGTATTTT
CASSLGTGKVTDTQYF
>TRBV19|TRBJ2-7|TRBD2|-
TGTGCCAGTAGTCTCCGGGACTACTCCTACGAGCAGTACTTC
CASSLRDYSYEQYF
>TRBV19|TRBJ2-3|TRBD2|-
TGTGCCAGTAGCCCCGGGGCGGGAGTCACAGATACGCAGTATTTT
CASSPGAGVTDTQYF
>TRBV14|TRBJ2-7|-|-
TGTGCCAGCAGCCAAGTTCCAGGCGACGAGCAGTACTTC
CASSQVPGDEQYF
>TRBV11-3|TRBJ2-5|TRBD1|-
TGTGCCAGCAGCCTGGGACAGCTAGAGACCCAGTACTTC
CASSLGQLETQYF
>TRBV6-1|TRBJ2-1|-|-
TGTGCCAGCAGCCCTACCATCCGAGCCGACAATGAGCAGTTCTTC
CASSPTIRADNEQFF
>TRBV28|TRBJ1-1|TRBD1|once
TGTGCGACCGGTCCAGGGGGGATCACCACTGAAGCTTTCTTT
CATGPGGITTEAFF
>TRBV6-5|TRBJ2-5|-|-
TGTGCCAGCAGTACACGAGGGCGAGAGACCCAGTACTTC
CASSTRGRETQYF
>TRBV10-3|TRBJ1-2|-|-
TGTGCCATCAGTGACGTTAGATTCCGAAACTATGGCTACACCTTC
CAISDVRFRNYGYTF
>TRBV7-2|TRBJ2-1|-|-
TGTGCCAGCAGCCGAATCTCGGACTCCTCCTACAATGAGCAGTTCTTC
CASSRISDSSYNEQFF
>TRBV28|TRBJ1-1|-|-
TGTGCCAGCAGTTTTGGCCAGCGAGGGACTGAAGCTTTCTTT
CASSFGQRGTEAFF
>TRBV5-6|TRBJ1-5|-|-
TGTGCCAGCAGCCCGTACAGGGCGAATCAGCCCCAGCATTTT
CASSPYRANQPQHF
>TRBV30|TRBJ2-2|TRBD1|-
TGTGCCTGGAGTGGGGACAGTAGAACCGGGGAGCTGTTTTTT
CAWSGDSRTGELFF
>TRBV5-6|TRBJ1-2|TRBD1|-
TGTGCCAGCAGCTTGGACCGGACAGGGGGGTATGGCTACACCTTC
CASSLDRTGGYGYTF
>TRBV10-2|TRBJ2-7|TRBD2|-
TGCGCCAGCAGTGCTCTAGCGGGAGAGTACGAGCAGTACTTC
CASSALAGEYEQYF
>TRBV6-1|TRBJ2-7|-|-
TGTGCCACCCGGGGCTACGAGCAGTACTTC
CATRGYEQYF
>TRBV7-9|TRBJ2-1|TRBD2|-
TGTGCCGGAAATAGGGGAGGGCCGGGAGAGCAGTTCTTC
CAGNRGGPGEQFF